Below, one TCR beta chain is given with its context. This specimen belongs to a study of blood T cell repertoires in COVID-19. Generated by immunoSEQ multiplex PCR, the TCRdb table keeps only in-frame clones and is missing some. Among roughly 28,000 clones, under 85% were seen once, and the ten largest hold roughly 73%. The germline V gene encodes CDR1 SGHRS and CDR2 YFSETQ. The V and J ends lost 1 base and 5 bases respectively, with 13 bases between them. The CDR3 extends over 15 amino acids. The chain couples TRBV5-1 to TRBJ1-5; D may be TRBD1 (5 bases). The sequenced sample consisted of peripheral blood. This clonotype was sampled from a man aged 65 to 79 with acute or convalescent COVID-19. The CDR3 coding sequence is TGCGCCAGCAGCTTGAGGCAGGGCAGTGATCAGCCCCAGCATTTT. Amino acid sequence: CASSLRQGSDQPQHF.